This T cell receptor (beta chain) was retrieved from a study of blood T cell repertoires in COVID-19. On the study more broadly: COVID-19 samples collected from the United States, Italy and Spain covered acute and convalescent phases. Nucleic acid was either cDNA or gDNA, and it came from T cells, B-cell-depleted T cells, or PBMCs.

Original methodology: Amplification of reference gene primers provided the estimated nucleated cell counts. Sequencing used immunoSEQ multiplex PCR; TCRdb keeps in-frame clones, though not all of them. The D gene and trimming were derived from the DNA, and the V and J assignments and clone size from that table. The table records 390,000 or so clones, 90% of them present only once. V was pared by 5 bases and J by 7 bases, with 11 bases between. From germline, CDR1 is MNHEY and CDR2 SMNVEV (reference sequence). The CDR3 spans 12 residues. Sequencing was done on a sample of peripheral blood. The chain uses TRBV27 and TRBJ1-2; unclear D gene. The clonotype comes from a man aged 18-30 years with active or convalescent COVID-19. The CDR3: CASSPPEGGYTF. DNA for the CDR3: TGTGCCAGCAGTCCTCCGGAGGGTGGCTACACCTTC.